The rows below give T cell receptor beta chains drawn from one sample of a study of PD-1 blockade in classical Hodgkin lymphoma. Assay used: immunoSEQ multiplex PCR; TCRdb lists only in-frame clones, some missing. The sample has 12,000 to 15,000 clones, about 86% seen once. Sequences were derived from peripheral blood mononuclear cells (PBMCs), sampled at baseline. The receptors come from a human donor with classical Hodgkin lymphoma. The CDR3 runs from the conserved cysteine through the conserved F or W. A D gene is named only where the DNA matches it firmly. A row's size may be missing; if present it is once, few, many or a size class.

v_call	d_call	j_call	clone_size	cdr3_aa	cdr3_nt
TRBV13	NA	TRBJ1-5	NA	CASSLAGVGQPQHF	TGTGCCAGCAGCTTAGCAGGGGTAGGTCAGCCCCAGCATTTT
TRBV5-6	NA	TRBJ2-7	NA	CASSLSSFYEQYF	TGTGCCAGCAGCTTGTCTTCCTTCTACGAGCAGTACTTC
TRBV7-9	NA	TRBJ2-1	NA	CASSLAERGSYNEQFF	TGTGCCAGCAGCTTAGCGGAAAGGGGCTCCTACAATGAGCAGTTCTTC
TRBV9	NA	TRBJ2-7	NA	CASSPRGLGAYEQYF	TGTGCCAGCAGCCCAAGAGGACTGGGAGCCTACGAGCAGTACTTC
TRBV9	NA	TRBJ1-2	NA	CASSVDSGFYGYTF	TGTGCCAGCAGCGTAGATTCGGGGTTCTATGGCTACACCTTC
TRBV20-1	NA	TRBJ2-3	NA	CSARDKDTQYF	TGCAGTGCTAGGGACAAAGATACGCAGTATTTT
TRBV6-1	NA	TRBJ1-5	NA	CASSEGPYSNQPQHF	TGTGCCAGCAGTGAAGGTCCGTATAGCAATCAGCCCCAGCATTTT
TRBV7-8	NA	TRBJ2-7	NA	CASSLTFTREQYF	TGTGCCAGCAGCTTAACCTTCACCCGCGAGCAGTACTTC
TRBV28	TRBD2	TRBJ2-1	NA	CASSLGVGPSGRAKAYNEQFF	TGTGCCAGCAGTTTAGGTGTTGGGCCTAGCGGGAGGGCCAAAGCCTACAATGAGCAGTTCTTC
TRBV7-9	TRBD1	TRBJ1-4	NA	CASSSGGGGNEKLFF	TGTGCCAGCAGCTCAGGGGGCGGGGGAAATGAAAAACTGTTTTTT
TRBV5-1	NA	TRBJ2-2	NA	CASSLGQNTGELFF	TGCGCCAGCAGCTTGGGACAAAACACCGGGGAGCTGTTTTTT
TRBV5-8	TRBD1	TRBJ1-4	NA	CASSSGRDRGEKLFF	TGTGCCAGCAGCTCAGGCCGGGACAGGGGTGAAAAACTGTTTTTT
TRBV9	TRBD1	TRBJ1-1	NA	CASSPTGETEAFF	TGTGCCAGCAGCCCAACAGGGGAGACTGAAGCTTTCTTT
TRBV13	NA	TRBJ1-2	NA	CASSLERGANYGYTF	TGTGCCAGCAGCTTAGAGAGGGGAGCTAACTATGGCTACACCTTC
TRBV5-4	NA	TRBJ1-6	few	CASSGGGSSPLHF	TGTGCCAGCAGCGGGGGAGGGAGTTCACCCCTCCACTTT
TRBV4-3	NA	TRBJ2-1	NA	CASSQVLTATEQFF	TGCGCCAGCAGCCAAGTATTGACAGCCACTGAGCAGTTCTTC
TRBV9	TRBD2	TRBJ2-1	NA	CASSARLAGPYNEQFF	TGTGCCAGCAGCGCCCGACTAGCGGGCCCCTACAATGAGCAGTTCTTC
TRBV4-3	TRBD2	TRBJ2-1	once	CASSQVGGSYNEQFF	TGCGCCAGCAGCCAAGTCGGCGGGAGTTACAATGAGCAGTTCTTC
TRBV2	NA	TRBJ1-1	NA	CASSIDGGRNTEAFF	TGTGCCAGTAGTATTGACGGGGGGCGGAACACTGAAGCTTTCTTT
TRBV18	TRBD1	TRBJ1-5	NA	CASSLDRVHYQPQHF	TGTGCCAGCTCCCTCGACAGGGTCCACTATCAGCCCCAGCATTTT
TRBV5-6	NA	TRBJ2-7	NA	CASSFSWDEQYF	TGTGCCAGCAGCTTCAGTTGGGACGAGCAGTACTTC
TRBV5-5	TRBD2	TRBJ2-5	NA	CASSLASGGPRDF	TGTGCCAGCAGCTTGGCTAGCGGGGGCCCCAGGGACTTC
TRBV9	NA	TRBJ2-1	NA	CASSVGGSANEQFF	TGTGCCAGCAGCGTAGGAGGGTCCGCCAATGAGCAGTTCTTC
TRBV11-2	NA	TRBJ1-1	NA	CASSLWGRRSTEAFF	TGTGCCAGCAGCTTATGGGGCAGAAGGTCCACTGAAGCTTTCTTT
TRBV6-5	NA	TRBJ2-7	few	CASRGRVRGEQYF	TGTGCCAGCAGGGGGCGGGTTCGTGGCGAGCAGTACTTC
TRBV5-1	NA	TRBJ1-2	few	CASSWGNYGYTF	TGCGCCAGCAGCTGGGGAAACTATGGCTACACCTTC